These 6 T cell receptor beta chains share one sample of origin, sequenced in a study of Ad26.COV2.S vaccination and SARS-CoV-2 variants. Treatment in this sample: 15 to 20 received Ad26.COV2.S at low or high dose, single or two shots; 5 received placebo; per-sample allocation not given. The samples date from day 63 after the first vaccine or placebo injection. TCRdb's copy holds only in-frame clones and misses some; the assay was immunoSEQ multiplex PCR. This sample carries a few hundred thousand clones, about nine tenths of them seen once, and the ten largest clones take about 1.9%. The input for sequencing was peripheral blood, taken in a trial of Ad26.COV2.S vaccine versus placebo. Receptors were obtained from a person aged 18 to 59 who received the Ad26.COV2.S COVID-19 vaccine or a placebo.

A note on this clone: Other nucleotide sequences in the sample specify the same CDR3. V is TRBV7-9 and J is TRBJ1-5; D remains unclear. Trimming removed 1 base from V and 7 bases from J, with 5 bases in between. CDR1 and CDR2 (germline): SEHNR, FQNEAQ (reference sequence). The CDR3 consists of 12 residues. The CDR3 spells CASSLGRQPQHF. The CDR3 region has the DNA TGTGCCAGCAGCTTAGGGAGGCAGCCCCAGCATTTT.

The CDR3 DNA reads as TGTGCCATCTCCCGGGAGGTCAACGCTGAAGCTTTCTTT. This encodes CAISREVNAEAFF. V gene TRBV10-3 combines with J gene TRBJ1-1, with D uncertain. Trimming removed 8 bases at V and 6 bases at J, with 16 bases between. This CDR3 spans 13 amino acids. Germline values: CDR1 ENHRY, CDR2 SYGVKD.

This clone has a handful of counts. V and J are TRBV11-3 and TRBJ2-7; unclear D gene. Germline V CDR1 and CDR2: SGHNT, YENEEA. The CDR3 totals 14 residues. Trimming shortened V by 6 bases and J by 6 bases, and 18 bases separated the two germline ends. The CDR3 DNA reads as TGTGCCAGCAGGCCTAACAGTAACTTCGGCGAGCAGTACTTC. It encodes CASRPNSNFGEQYF.

This clone was observed a single time. This rearrangement joins TRBV2 to TRBJ2-3; TRBD2 agrees at 8 bases. CDR1 is SNHLY, CDR2 FYNNEI, per germline. The CDR3 has 15 residues. V lost 9 bases, J lost 5 bases, and 13 bases stayed unmatched. The CDR3 nucleotides are TGTGCCAGGGGACTAGTCGACCCTATTGGAGATACGCAGTATTTT. It is translated as CARGLVDPIGDTQYF.

This sequence joins TRBV7-8 and TRBJ2-3; D is possibly TRBD2 (5 bases). V was clipped by 4 bases and J by 0 bases, with 17 bases between them. CDR3 length: 17 residues. Germline CDR1 SGHVS, CDR2 FQNEAQ. CDR3 DNA: TGTGCCAGCAGCTCTACCCTTCGGACTGGCAGCACAGATACGCAGTATTTT. Amino acids: CASSSTLRTGSTDTQYF.

The chain links TRBV7-3 to TRBJ2-1, with 10 bases fitting TRBD2. Germline values: CDR1 SGHTA, CDR2 FQGTGA. The length of the CDR3 is 16 residues. Trimming removed 6 bases from V and 10 bases from J; junction bases left unmatched: 15. The CDR3 DNA follows: TGTGCCAGCAGTCCCTTTTTAGCGGGAGGACGATCCGAGCAGTTCTTC. Amino acid sequence: CASSPFLAGGRSEQFF.